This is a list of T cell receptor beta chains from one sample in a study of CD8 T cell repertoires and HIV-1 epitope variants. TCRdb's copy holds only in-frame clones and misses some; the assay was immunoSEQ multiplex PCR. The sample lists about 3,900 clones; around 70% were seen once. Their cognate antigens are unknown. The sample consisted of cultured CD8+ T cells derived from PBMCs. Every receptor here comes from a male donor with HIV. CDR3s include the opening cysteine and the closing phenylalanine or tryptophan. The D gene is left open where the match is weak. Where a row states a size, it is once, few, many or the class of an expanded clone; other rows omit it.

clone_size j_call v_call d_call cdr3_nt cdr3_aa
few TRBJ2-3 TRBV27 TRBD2 TGTGCCAGCAGTCCCTCCGGCGGGGGGACAGATACGCAGTATTTT CASSPSGGGTDTQYF
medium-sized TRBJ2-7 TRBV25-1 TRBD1 TGTGCCAGCAGTAGTGACCGATGGGACAGGGAAACCTACGAGCAGTACTTC CASSSDRWDRETYEQYF
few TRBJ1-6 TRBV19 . TGTGCCAGTAGTATAGTGGAAGGGGACTCACCCCTCCACTTT CASSIVEGDSPLHF
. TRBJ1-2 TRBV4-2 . TGTGCCAGCAGCCAAGGACGGTCCTATGGCTACACCTTC CASSQGRSYGYTF
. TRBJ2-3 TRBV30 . TGTGCCTGGAGTTCGTCGGCGTCGTCAGATACGCAGTATTTT CAWSSSASSDTQYF
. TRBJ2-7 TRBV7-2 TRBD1 TGTGCCAGCAGCTTAGAAGGGACAGGGCCCTACGAGCAGTACTTC CASSLEGTGPYEQYF
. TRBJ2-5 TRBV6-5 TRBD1 TGTGCCAGCAGTTCCCTCGACAGGGTACTCAACTTC CASSSLDRVLNF
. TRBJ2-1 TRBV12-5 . TGTGCTAGTGGTGAGGCTACTTACAATGAGCAGTTCTTC CASGEATYNEQFF
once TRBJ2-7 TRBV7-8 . TGTGCCAGCAGCTCAGGGGTGAGATCCTACGAGCAGTACTTC CASSSGVRSYEQYF
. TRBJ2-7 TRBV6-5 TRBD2 TGTGCCAGCGGTTCGATAGCGGGAGGGCGCTACGAGCAGTACTTC CASGSIAGGRYEQYF
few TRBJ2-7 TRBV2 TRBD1 TGTGCCAGCAGTGAGGCGTTCGGGACAGGGAACGAGCAGTACTTC CASSEAFGTGNEQYF
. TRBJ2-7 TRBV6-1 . TGTGCCAGCAGTCCCCCCGAGAAGGCCTCCTACGAGCAGTACTTC CASSPPEKASYEQYF
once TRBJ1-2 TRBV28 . TGTGCCAGCAGTTTATTGGCCGCAAGAGGCTACACCTTC CASSLLAARGYTF
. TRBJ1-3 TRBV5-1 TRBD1 TGCGCCAGCAGACCCGACAGGGGGCCTGGAAACACCATATATTTT CASRPDRGPGNTIYF
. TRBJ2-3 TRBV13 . TGTGCCAGCAGCGGTCAGGGTGGGGGGAGCACAGATACGCAGTATTTT CASSGQGGGSTDTQYF
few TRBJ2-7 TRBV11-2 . TGTGCCAGCAGCCCCATCAGCGGCGAGCAGTACTTC CASSPISGEQYF
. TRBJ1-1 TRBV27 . TGTGCCAGCAGCCCCTCCGACACTTACACTGAAGCTTTCTTT CASSPSDTYTEAFF
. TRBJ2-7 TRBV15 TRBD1 TGTGCCACCAGCCCCGGGACAGGGGGCGCTTACGAGCAGTACTTC CATSPGTGGAYEQYF
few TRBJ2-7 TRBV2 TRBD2 TGTGCCAGCAGTCTAGCGGGAGTCCCCGAGCAGTACTTC CASSLAGVPEQYF
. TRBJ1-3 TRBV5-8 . TGTGCCAGCAGCTCCGGACAGTACTCTGGAAACACCATATATTTT CASSSGQYSGNTIYF
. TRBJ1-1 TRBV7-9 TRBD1 TGTGCCAGCAGCTATCGGACAGGTCATATGAACACTGAAGCTTTCTTT CASSYRTGHMNTEAFF
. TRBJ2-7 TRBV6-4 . TGTGCCAGCAGTTATAGGAGTGAAGGGTGGTACGAGCAGTACTTC CASSYRSEGWYEQYF
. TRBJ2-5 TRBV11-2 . TGTGCCAGCAGCTTAAGGACTTCGGAGACCCAGTACTTC CASSLRTSETQYF
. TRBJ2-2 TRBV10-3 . TGTGCCATCAGTGAGGGACAGAATATGGCCACCGGGGAGCTGTTTTTT CAISEGQNMATGELFF
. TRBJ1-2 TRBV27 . TGTGCCAGCAGTTTAGACCGAAACTATGGCTACACCTTC CASSLDRNYGYTF
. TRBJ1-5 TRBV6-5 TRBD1 TGTGCCAGCAGATCCGGACAGGGAAAACAGCCCCAGCATTTT CASRSGQGKQPQHF
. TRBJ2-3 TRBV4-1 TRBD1 TGCGCCAGCAGCCCGGGGACAGATCCGAAACCTAGCACAGATACGCAGTATTTT CASSPGTDPKPSTDTQYF
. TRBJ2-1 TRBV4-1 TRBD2 TGCGCCAGCAACCAACTAGCGGGAGCCCCAAATGAGCAGTTCTTC CASNQLAGAPNEQFF
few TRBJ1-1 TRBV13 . TGTGCCAGCAGCTTAGAAGGGAGCACTGAAGCTTTCTTT CASSLEGSTEAFF
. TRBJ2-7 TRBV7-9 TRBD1 TGTGCCAGCAGCTTGGGACAGTACCTTCGTGAGCAGTACTTC CASSLGQYLREQYF
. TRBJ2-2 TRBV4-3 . TGCGCCAGCAGCCAAGAGGGCTACGGCACCGGGGAGCTGTTTTTT CASSQEGYGTGELFF
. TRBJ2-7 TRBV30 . TGTGCCTGGAGTGCTAACAGCTACGAGCAGTACTTC CAWSANSYEQYF
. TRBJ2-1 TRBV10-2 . TGCGCCAGCAGTGATTTTTACGATAGTTACAATGAGCAGTTCTTC CASSDFYDSYNEQFF
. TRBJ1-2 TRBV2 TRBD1 TGTGCCAGCAGCCCCAGAGGGACAGGGGGCGCAGGAGGCTACACCTTC CASSPRGTGGAGGYTF
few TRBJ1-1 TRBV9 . TGTGCCAGCAGCCCTAAGGACGGGAACACTGAAGCTTTCTTT CASSPKDGNTEAFF
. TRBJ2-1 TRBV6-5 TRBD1 TGTGCCAGCAGTTTATCACAGGGGATATCCTACAATGAGCAGTTCTTC CASSLSQGISYNEQFF
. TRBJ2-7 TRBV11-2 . TGTGCCAGCAGCTTAGAGGCAGCCAGCTCCTACGAGCAGTACTTC CASSLEAASSYEQYF
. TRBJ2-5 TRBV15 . TGTGCCACCAGCCCGGGGGGCGTCTACCAAGAGACCCAGTACTTC CATSPGGVYQETQYF
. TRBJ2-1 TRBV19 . TGTGCCAGTAGTATTTGGCAAAATGAGCAGTTCTTC CASSIWQNEQFF
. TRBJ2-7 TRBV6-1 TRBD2 TGTGCCAGCAGTGAGCCCTATAGCGGGAGAAGCGAGCAGTACTTC CASSEPYSGRSEQYF
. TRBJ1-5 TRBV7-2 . TGTGCCAGCAGCTCACGGGGCGCCGGGCAGCCCCAGCATTTT CASSSRGAGQPQHF
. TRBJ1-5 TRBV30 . TGTGCCTGGGGGACACAATCCAGCAATCAGCCCCAGCATTTT CAWGTQSSNQPQHF
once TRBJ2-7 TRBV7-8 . TGTGCCAGCAGCTTAGGGGGGTTCGACGAGCAGTACTTC CASSLGGFDEQYF
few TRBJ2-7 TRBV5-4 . TGTGCCAGCAGCAAGCCAGCGGGTGAGCAGTACTTC CASSKPAGEQYF
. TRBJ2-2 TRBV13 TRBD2 TGTGCCAGCAGCTTAGGTTGGGCTAGCGGGAGCACCGGGGAGCTGTTTTTT CASSLGWASGSTGELFF
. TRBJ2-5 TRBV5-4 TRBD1 TGTGCCAGCAGCCTTGAGCAGGGGGCTAGGGAGACCCAGTACTTC CASSLEQGARETQYF
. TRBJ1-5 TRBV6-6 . TGTGCCAGCAGTTACAGGGATCAGCCCCAGCATTTT CASSYRDQPQHF
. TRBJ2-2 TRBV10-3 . TGTGCCACTACCAAGCCAGGGGGGACCGGGGAGCTGTTTTTT CATTKPGGTGELFF
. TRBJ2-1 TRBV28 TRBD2 TGTGCCAGCAGTCCTACTGGGGGGGGGTCCCTCTACAATGAGCAGTTCTTC CASSPTGGGSLYNEQFF
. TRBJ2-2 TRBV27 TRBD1 TGTGCCAGCAGTTCAACAACAACGAGTACAGGGGCGGTGGGGGAGCTGTTTTTT CASSSTTTSTGAVGELFF
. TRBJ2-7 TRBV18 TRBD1 TGTGCCAGCTCGGGACAGACAGGTGGGGCCGGAGAGCAGTACTTC CASSGQTGGAGEQYF
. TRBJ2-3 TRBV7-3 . TGTGCCAGCAGCTTAGGTCGCACAGATACGCAGTATTTT CASSLGRTDTQYF
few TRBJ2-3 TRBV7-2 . TGTGCCAGCAGCTCCGTACTGGCGACAGATACGCAGTATTTT CASSSVLATDTQYF
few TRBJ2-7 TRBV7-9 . TGTGCCAGCAGCCCCCGTGGAGGGGATTGGGAGCAGTACTTC CASSPRGGDWEQYF
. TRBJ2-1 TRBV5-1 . TGCGCCAGCAGTTTGGCCGCCAATTCAGACACCCATGGATTCTTC CASSLAANSDTHGFF
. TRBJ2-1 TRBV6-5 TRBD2 TGTGCCAGCAGTTACAGCCCTAGCGGGGGGAGGAATGAGCAGTTCTTC CASSYSPSGGRNEQFF
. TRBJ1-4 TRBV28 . TGTGCCAGCAGTTTCCACAGGTTTAATGAAAAACTGTTTTTT CASSFHRFNEKLFF
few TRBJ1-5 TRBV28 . TGTGCCAGTCAAGTAGGGGGTCAGCCCCAGCATTTT CASQVGGQPQHF
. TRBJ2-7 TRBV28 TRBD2 TGTGCCAGCAGTGGCGGGGGATCCTACGAGCAGTACTTC CASSGGGSYEQYF
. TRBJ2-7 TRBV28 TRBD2 TGTGCCAGCAGTTTTCGACTAGCGAGCTACGAGCAGTACTTC CASSFRLASYEQYF